Below, one TCR beta chain is given with its context. The sample is drawn from a study of blood T cell repertoires in COVID-19. The wider study: Material from acute and convalescent COVID-19 was sourced from the United States, Italy and Spain. From T cells, B-cell-depleted T cells, or PBMCs came the material, which was cDNA or gDNA.

Germline V gene sequence: CDR1 SNHLY, CDR2 FYNNEI. Germline trimming cut 8 bases from V and 4 bases from J; bases unmatched to any gene: 8. The CDR3 extends over 14 amino acids. In the study's own analysis: Amplification of reference gene primers was used by the study to estimate nucleated cell counts. Sequencing used immunoSEQ multiplex PCR; TCRdb keeps in-frame clones, though not all of them. That table supplies the V and J calls and clone size; D and trimming were determined from the DNA. The sample consists of about 160,000 clones, roughly 85% of them appearing once. The clonotype comes from a human donor with acute or convalescent COVID-19. The donor label of this sample is uncertain. This sequence joins TRBV2 and TRBJ1-2; 9 positions agree with TRBD1. The sample consisted of peripheral blood. CDR3 residues: CASRTTGGFYGYTF. The CDR3 region has the DNA TGTGCCAGCCGAACCACAGGGGGCTTCTATGGCTACACCTTC.